This paragraph reports one T cell receptor (beta chain). Generated by immunoSEQ multiplex PCR, the TCRdb table keeps only in-frame clones and is missing some. The sample has 50,000 to 70,000 clones, around 79% seen once. These data are taken from a study of blood T cell repertoires in COVID-19. The CDR3 is 15 amino acids. The trim removed 5 bases at V and 2 bases at J, leaving 6 bases unmatched. Germline CDR1 and CDR2: KGHDR and SFDVKD. The genes are TRBV24-1 and TRBJ2-3; 7 nucleotides align to TRBD1. Sequencing used peripheral blood. The receptor was isolated from a man aged 60-69 years with acute or convalescent COVID-19. CDR3 DNA sequence: TGTGCCACCAGTGGAGGCAGGGGGATCACAGATACGCAGTATTTT. It yields the protein CATSGGRGITDTQYF.